The 20 T cell receptor beta chains below all came from one sample that was sequenced in a study of T cell responses to AZD1222 COVID-19 vaccine. Assay used: immunoSEQ multiplex PCR; TCRdb lists only in-frame clones, some missing. The profile shows around 140,000 clones, approximately 93% of them singletons. This specimen consisted of peripheral blood, obtained on day 0 of MenACWY control vaccination. Receptors originate from an adult in good health.

This chain uses TRBV12-3 or TRBV12-4 with TRBJ1-2; D gene unclear. Trimming stripped 6 bases from V and 3 bases from J, with 8 bases between. The CDR3 length is 12 residues. CDR3 DNA sequence: TGTGCCAGCAGCCGGGGTGACTATGGCTACACCTTC. This translates into CASSRGDYGYTF.

The chain's CDR3 is CASSTRGGVNSPLHF. CDR3 DNA sequence: TGTGCCAGCAGCACAAGGGGGGGTGTGAATTCACCCCTCCACTTT. The chain joins TRBV7-9 to TRBJ1-6; D is possibly TRBD1 (6 bases). V lost 5 bases and J lost 7, with 15 bases in between. Germline lookup yields CDR1 SEHNR and CDR2 FQNEAQ (reference sequence). The CDR3 loop spans 15 amino acids. The full variable domain, completed using reference TRBV7-9 and TRBJ1-6, is DTGVSQNPRHKITKRGQNVTFRCDPISEHNRLYWYRQTLGQGPEFLTYFQNEAQLEKSRLLSDRFSAERPKGSFSTLEIQRTEQGDSAMYLCASSTRGGVNSPLHFGNGTRLTVT.

V gene TRBV9 combines with J gene TRBJ2-7; 7 bases agree with TRBD2. The trim removed 0 bases at V and 2 bases at J, leaving 2 bases unmatched. Germline lookup yields CDR1 SGDLS and CDR2 YYNGEE. The length of the CDR3 is 14 residues. Written as DNA, the CDR3 is TGTGCCAGCAGCGTAGCGGGGGGAACCTACGAGCAGTACTTC. It encodes CASSVAGGTYEQYF.

The rearrangement links TRBV28 to TRBJ1-2; 7 bases map to TRBD1. The CDR3 covers 14 residues. Germline V gene lookup returns CDR1 MDHEN and CDR2 SYDVKM. J was trimmed by 4 bases and V by 4 bases; bases with no gene match: 6. CDR3 amino acids: CASSSGQSSYGYTF. Written as DNA, the CDR3 is TGTGCCAGCAGTTCGGGACAGTCCTCCTATGGCTACACCTTC.

The genes are TRBV5-1 and TRBJ1-2; no firm D call. The CDR3 is 13 residues long. Germline CDR1 and CDR2: SGHRS and YFSETQ. Trimming cost V 0 bases and J 11 bases, with 14 bases left between them. The CDR3 DNA sequence: TGCGCCAGCAGCTTGGAGTCGGGGTATACATACACCTTC. Amino acids: CASSLESGYTYTF.

The chain recombines TRBV5-1 with TRBJ1-6; tentatively, D is TRBD1 (5 bases). The germline V and J ends were trimmed by 1 base and 8 bases, with 19 bases remaining between them. CDR1 SGHRS and CDR2 YFSETQ come from the germline V gene. This CDR3 has 17 residues. CDR3 residues: CASSLKEGSGSYSPLHF. The CDR3 DNA follows: TGCGCCAGCAGCTTGAAGGAGGGGTCTGGATCCTATTCACCCCTCCACTTT.

The CDR3 DNA reads TGCAGCGTTGATAGGGGGAGTGTATCCTACAATGAGCAGTTCTTC. Its protein is CSVDRGSVSYNEQFF. This rearrangement joins TRBV29-1 to TRBJ2-1; perhaps TRBD1 as D (6 bases). CDR3 size: 15 residues. Trimming took 3 bases from V and 1 from J, leaving 13 bases between them. Germline lookup yields CDR1 SQVTM and CDR2 ANQGSEA.

The chain recombines TRBV5-4 with TRBJ2-3; D is possibly TRBD1 (7 bases). V was clipped by 4 bases and J by 0 bases, with 12 bases between them. There are 15 residues in the CDR3. In germline, CDR1 is SGHNT, CDR2 YYREEE (reference sequence). CDR3 in amino acids: CASSRGTASTDTQYF. In DNA form, the CDR3 reads TGTGCCAGCAGCCGCGGGACAGCTAGCACAGATACGCAGTATTTT.

The rearrangement joins TRBV7-3 to TRBJ1-1; D is possibly TRBD1 (6 bases). CDR1 is SGHTA, CDR2 FQGTGA, per germline. Trimming cost V 5 bases and J 6 bases, with 22 bases left between them. CDR3 length: 16 amino acids. CDR3 amino acids: CASSLNPETGIAEAFF. The CDR3 DNA is TGTGCCAGCAGCCTCAACCCCGAGACAGGAATTGCTGAAGCTTTCTTT.

The genes are TRBV12-3 or TRBV12-4 and TRBJ1-2; no clear D. CDR3 length: 12 amino acids. Trimming removed 7 bases from V and 2 bases from J, with 8 bases in between. CDR3 DNA: TGTGCCAGCACGGACCTGAACTATGGCTACACCTTC. It is translated as CASTDLNYGYTF.

The chain employs TRBV12-5 and TRBJ1-2; possible D gene TRBD1, 5 bases. This CDR3 has 13 residues. Looked up from germline, CDR1 is LGHNT and CDR2 is FRNRAP. V was pared by 2 bases and J by 6 bases, with 10 bases between. CDR3 loop: CASGLLRENGYTF. Here the CDR3 DNA reads TGTGCTAGTGGTTTGCTCAGGGAGAATGGCTACACCTTC.

The rearrangement joins TRBV13 to TRBJ2-7, with D possibly being TRBD1 (6 bases). Between the trimmed V and J ends, which lost 9 bases and 5 bases, there was a span of 23 bases. Germline CDR1 reads PRHDT; CDR2 reads FYEKMQ (reference sequence). The CDR3 loop spans 15 amino acids. CDR3 nucleotides: TGTGCCAGTCAACATTTTGAGACAGGTGACCACGAGCAGTACTTC. Translation: CASQHFETGDHEQYF.

The chain is built from TRBV7-6 and TRBJ2-3; 11 nucleotides line up with TRBD2. The CDR3 spans 15 residues. The V segment lost 4 bases and the J segment 3 bases; nucleotides outside the gene matches: 3. Germline V gives CDR1 SGHVS, CDR2 FNYEAQ. CDR3 nucleotides: TGTGCCAGCAGCTCACTAGCGGGAGATACAGATACGCAGTATTTT. Amino acids: CASSSLAGDTDTQYF.

The chain carries TRBV7-9 and TRBJ2-5; D may be TRBD1 (6 bases). The germline V and J ends were trimmed by 0 bases and 5 bases, with 19 bases remaining between them. This CDR3 has 17 residues. From germline, CDR1 is SEHNR and CDR2 FQNEAQ (reference sequence). CDR3: CASSLAFDTGKIETQYF. The CDR3 DNA sequence: TGTGCCAGCAGCTTAGCGTTTGATACAGGGAAGATCGAGACCCAGTACTTC.

V is TRBV18 and J is TRBJ2-3, with D unresolved. Germline V gene lookup returns CDR1 KGHSH and CDR2 LQKENI. The V end was cut by 3 bases, the J end by 4 bases, with 5 bases between. The CDR3 length is 12 residues. The DNA of the CDR3 is TGTGCCAGCTCACCCGGGCCAGATACGCAGTATTTT. This codes for CASSPGPDTQYF.

The CDR3, as DNA: TGTGCCAGCAGTGTTTCGGGACTAGCGGGCTACGAGCAGTACTTC. This codes for CASSVSGLAGYEQYF. This rearrangement joins TRBV2 to TRBJ2-7; 12 bases line up with TRBD2. Germline V CDR1 and CDR2: SNHLY, FYNNEI. This CDR3 spans 15 amino acids. V trimming: 4 bases; J trimming: 3 bases; junction bases outside the gene matches: 4.

This rearrangement joins TRBV7-3 to TRBJ1-1, with a possible D match to TRBD1 (5 bases). This CDR3 is built from 13 residues. Trimming shortened V by 7 bases and J by 4 bases, and 13 bases separated the two germline ends. Germline V lookup: CDR1 SGHTA, CDR2 FQGTGA. The CDR3 bases are TGTGCCAGCACCCCCGCGGGGGGCACTGAAGCTTTCTTT. It specifies CASTPAGGTEAFF.

This clone has only one observation. V gene TRBV5-1 combines with J gene TRBJ1-5; 8 bases agree with TRBD1. The CDR3 contains 14 residues. CDR1 and CDR2 (germline): SGHRS, YFSETQ. The J segment lost 3 bases and the V segment lost 4 bases, leaving 3 bases of the junction unmatched. The CDR3 loop reads CASSVTGDNQPQHF. The CDR3 nucleotides are TGCGCCAGCAGCGTGACAGGGGACAATCAGCCCCAGCATTTT. The full variable domain, its missing parts supplied by reference TRBV5-1 and TRBJ1-5, is KAGVTQTPRYLIKTRGQQVTLSCSPISGHRSVSWYQQTPGQGLQFLFEYFSETQRNKGNFPGRFSGRQFSNSRSEMNVSTLELGDSALYLCASSVTGDNQPQHFGDGTRLSIL.

The rearrangement uses TRBV24-1 and TRBJ2-1, with D perhaps TRBD1 or TRBD2 (7 bases each). The CDR3 contains 13 residues. The V gene lost 6 bases and the J gene lost 7 bases, with 12 bases spanning the gap. Germline V gives CDR1 KGHDR, CDR2 SFDVKD. This CDR3 reads CATSPQGGNEQFF. CDR3 nucleotides: TGTGCCACCAGTCCTCAGGGGGGGAATGAGCAGTTCTTC.

This chain uses TRBV6-5 with TRBJ1-1; D unclear. Germline CDR1 MNHEY, CDR2 SVGAGI. V was trimmed by 6 bases and J by 0 bases, leaving 8 bases between them. The CDR3 spans 13 residues. CDR3 residues: CASRLDMNTEAFF. CDR3 DNA sequence: TGTGCCAGCAGACTAGATATGAACACTGAAGCTTTCTTT.